This T cell receptor (beta chain) was sequenced in a study of response to subunit inactivated influenza vaccine. Findings and limits, study-wide: Authors proposed each seasonal influenza vaccination draws in few new T cells.

Turning to this clonotype: Its antigen is as yet unknown.

TCRdb reanalysed the RT-PCR reads using MiXCR and keeps one entry per CDR3 protein. The data contain about 780,000 distinct CDR3 sequences, approximately 17% of them singletons. V trimming: 5 bases; J trimming: 4 bases; junction bases outside the gene matches: 8. Germline-derived CDR1 and CDR2 are SEHNR and FQNEAQ (reference sequence). The CDR3 length is 16 residues. The chain recombines TRBV7-9 with TRBJ2-1; TRBD2 matches at 10 bases. Sequences were derived from PBMCs from blood, sampled roughly 5 days after vaccination. The source is a man over 45 who received an inactivated influenza vaccine. The CDR3 region is CASSPSGLAKYNEQFF. For the CDR3, the DNA is TGTGCCAGCAGCCCCTCGGGACTAGCGAAATACAATGAGCAGTTCTTC.